The 2 T cell receptor beta chains given below trace back to one sample, sequenced in a study of blood T cell repertoires in COVID-19. Assay: immunoSEQ multiplex PCR; the TCRdb copy retains only in-frame clones and omits some. The data hold tens of thousands of clones, with 86% observed a single time. Material for sequencing was peripheral blood. The origin of the receptors is a man older than 75 with acute or convalescent COVID-19.

This sequence joins TRBV19 and TRBJ2-3; D perhaps matches TRBD2 (6 bases). CDR1 LNHDA and CDR2 SQIVND come from the germline V gene (reference sequence). The CDR3 has 14 amino acids. Trimming left V 5 bases short and J 0 bases short, with 9 bases between. The CDR3 sequence is CASSWRGSTDTQYF. DNA of the CDR3: TGTGCCAGTAGTTGGCGGGGAAGCACAGATACGCAGTATTTT. Combining the CDR3 with reference TRBV19 and TRBJ2-3 gives the whole variable domain DGGITQSPKYLFRKEGQNVTLSCEQNLNHDAMYWYRQDPGQGLRLIYYSQIVNDFQKGDIAEGYSVSREKKESFPLTVTSAQKNPTAFYLCASSWRGSTDTQYFGPGTRLTVL.

By frequency in the sample, this clone is medium-sized (0.01 to 0.1%). V gene TRBV6-5 combines with J gene TRBJ2-1, with D possibly matching TRBD1 (6 bases). The germline V and J ends were trimmed by 6 bases and 6 bases, with 15 bases remaining between them. Per germline, CDR1 MNHEY and CDR2 SVGAGI. CDR3 size: 14 residues. The CDR3 here is CASSPTGPLNEQFF. The CDR3 nucleotides read TGTGCCAGCAGCCCGACAGGCCCCCTCAATGAGCAGTTCTTC.